This T cell receptor (beta chain) was obtained from a study of molecular identifiers for immune sequencing clone quantification. Naive CD8 T cell sorting was performed on the CD8+CD4-CCR7+CD45RA+ phenotype. This clonotype came up many times. The antigen is undetermined. Study outcomes and limitations: Highly expanded clone sizes could be underestimated by identical TCR molecules sharing a barcode. Jurkat TCR RNA spiked in from one cell (amid some 1 million naive cells) was reportedly detectable.

The bulk TCR libraries were made with methods described before and with listed TCR primers. TCRdb called the PCR reads again in MiXCR, with one record for every CDR3 protein. This table has about 640,000 distinct CDR3 sequences, less than 20% appearing once. Losses at the gene ends were 4 bases for V and 2 bases for J; bases not matched to a gene: 4. The germline V gene encodes CDR1 SQVTM and CDR2 ANQGSEA. The CDR3 is 14 residues long. This receptor was obtained from a human donor in good health. Some libraries in this study had Jurkat cell RNA spiked in. What was sequenced was naive CD8+ T cells from blood, with Jurkat cell RNA spiked in. Subset noted: FACS-sorted CD8+CD4-CCR7+CD45RA+ naive T cells. The chain combines TRBV29-1 with TRBJ2-1, with 8 nucleotides matching TRBD2. The CDR3 loop reads CSVGGGGTYNEQFF. The CDR3 region has the DNA TGCAGCGTTGGAGGCGGGGGGACCTACAATGAGCAGTTCTTC.